This T cell receptor beta chain is drawn from a study of T-cell memory formation after mild COVID-19. Study context: Clusters were largely donor specific.

The CDR3 has 11 residues. V gave up 2 bases and J gave up 11 bases, with 9 bases separating them. CDR1 and CDR2 from the germline V gene are WSHSY and SAAADI. This clonotype is a singleton in its sample. Its antigen is unidentified. TCRdb reprocessed the 5' RACE reads with MiXCR, giving one entry per CDR3 protein. The data show 250,000 or so distinct CDR3 sequences, roughly 18% seen once. Study-wide findings and caveats: Cross-reactive memory apparently joined, as some responding clones appeared in pre-infection memory.

This chain uses TRBV10-2 with TRBJ1-1; no definite D call. This receptor was obtained from a man younger than 30 who had mild COVID-19 (a few samples of this study predate the infection). Cell type and time point are not known. Sequencing input: PBMCs or a T cell subset sorted from them (not recorded which). The DNA for the CDR3 is TGCGCCAGCAGTGAGGGATCGGGGGCTTTCTTT. Protein sequence: CASSEGSGAFF.